These T cell receptor beta chains were read from a single sample in a study of blood T cell repertoires in COVID-19. Generated by immunoSEQ multiplex PCR, the TCRdb table keeps only in-frame clones and is missing some. The table records 71,000 or so clones, approximately 87% of them present only once. Specimen: peripheral blood. The receptors derive from a man older than 75 in a cohort sampled during active COVID-19. CDR3s include the opening cysteine and the closing phenylalanine or tryptophan.

TRBV7-3	TRBJ2-1	CASSPRGTFNEQFF
TRBV25-1	TRBJ1-1	CASTKHKNTEAFF
TRBV24-1	TRBJ2-3	CATSDETTSSTDTQYF
TRBV9	TRBJ2-1	CASSITDSAYNEQFF
TRBV12-3/TRBV12-4	TRBJ1-3	CASGQLRENTIYF
TRBV5-8	TRBJ2-7	CASSFSRSSYEQYF
TRBV7-8	TRBJ2-3	CASSPLESTDTQYF
TRBV3-1/TRBV3-2	TRBJ2-7	CASSQERGGRYEQYF
TRBV7-9	TRBJ1-1	CASSRYGDVTEAFF
TRBV7-9	TRBJ1-1	CASSLGQGNTEAFF
TRBV5-1	TRBJ1-2	CASSLDATGGNGYTF
TRBV5-1	TRBJ1-2	CASSLDSNGYTF
TRBV10-3	TRBJ1-2	CAISGNGDRGTYGYTF
TRBV9	TRBJ2-3	CASSDRRGSPDTQYF
TRBV4-3	TRBJ2-3	CASSQETGTSARTDTQYF
TRBV27	TRBJ2-1	CASSPIEGAHSNEQFF
TRBV10-3	TRBJ2-5	CAISPLAGETQYF
TRBV5-1	TRBJ2-3	CASTEGSSTDTQYF
TRBV19	TRBJ1-2	CASSQAGGGNYGHTF
TRBV5-6	TRBJ2-5	CASSSQSQGGANQETQYF
TRBV18	TRBJ2-1	CASSSGGARSYNEQFF
TRBV6-5	TRBJ2-5	CASSMTGETQYF
TRBV5-1	TRBJ2-1	CASSLSGGNYNEQFF
TRBV6-2/TRBV6-3	TRBJ2-1	CASSYLGLAVSYNEQFF
TRBV23-1	TRBJ2-7	CASSIGDSTYEQYF
TRBV7-8	TRBJ2-3	CASSLGTRLGEAQYF
TRBV20-1	TRBJ2-7	CSASRQGLAASEQYF
TRBV7-2	TRBJ2-2	CASSLDWDRGLAGELFF
TRBV28	TRBJ1-6	CACRDRENSPLHF
TRBV10-3	TRBJ2-5	CATRDSPETQYF
TRBV2	TRBJ1-4	CASSPLSGQGTTNEKLFF
TRBV9	TRBJ2-7	CASTPRGTDTYEQYF
TRBV7-2	TRBJ1-6	CASGGGGSNNSPLHF
TRBV4-1	TRBJ1-5	CASSQGQLGNQPQHF
TRBV15	TRBJ2-7	CATSRDWTGGLGEQYF
TRBV2	TRBJ2-5	CASSGTPTETQYF
TRBV4-2	TRBJ2-5	CASSQVNSGGALETQYF
TRBV27	TRBJ1-5	CASSLSTGQGSNQPQHF
TRBV11-2	TRBJ1-1	CASSSRWQGGEAFF
TRBV6-5	TRBJ2-1	CASTQGSYNEQFF
TRBV7-3	TRBJ2-3	CASSFSTELTDTQYF
TRBV5-5	TRBJ1-5	CASSIGTSGNQPQHF
TRBV27	TRBJ2-2	CASSWDYTTGELFF
TRBV19	TRBJ2-1	CASSKQAGGPFSEQFF
TRBV27	TRBJ2-5	CASGYEPGGETQYF
TRBV2	TRBJ2-2	CASIPLRTGDTGELFF
TRBV6-2/TRBV6-3	TRBJ1-2	CASSYPTFASGYTF
TRBV6-6	TRBJ2-1	CATQGQPAYNEQFF
TRBV9	TRBJ2-3	CASSVEPGTSAADTQYF
TRBV18	TRBJ2-5	CASSPGTGGQETQYF
TRBV18	TRBJ2-7	CASSPTGEYEQYF
TRBV19	TRBJ1-4	CASSIAGNEKLFF
TRBV5-1	TRBJ1-1	CASSPRSGNTEAFF
TRBV4-2	TRBJ1-4	CASSQDLGVHEKLFF
TRBV3-1/TRBV3-2	TRBJ1-2	CASSQVTGGGRGYGYTF
TRBV3-1/TRBV3-2	TRBJ2-2	CASSQVFRSTGELFF
TRBV2	TRBJ1-6	CASSVAVPSPLHF